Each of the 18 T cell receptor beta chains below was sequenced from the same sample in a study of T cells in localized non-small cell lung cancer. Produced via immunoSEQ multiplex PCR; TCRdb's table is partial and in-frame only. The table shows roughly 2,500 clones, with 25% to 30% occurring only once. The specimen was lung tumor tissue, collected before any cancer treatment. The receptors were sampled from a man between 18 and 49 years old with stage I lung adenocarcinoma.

The CDR3 region is CASSYSFRSSYNSPLHF. Here the CDR3 DNA reads TGTGCCAGCAGTTACTCATTTAGGAGCTCCTATAATTCACCCCTCCACTTT. J is TRBJ1-6 and V is TRBV6-8; no definite D call. Germline V gene lookup returns CDR1 MNHGY and CDR2 SAAAGT. CDR3 length: 17 amino acids. V lost 0 bases and J lost 0, with 9 bases in between.

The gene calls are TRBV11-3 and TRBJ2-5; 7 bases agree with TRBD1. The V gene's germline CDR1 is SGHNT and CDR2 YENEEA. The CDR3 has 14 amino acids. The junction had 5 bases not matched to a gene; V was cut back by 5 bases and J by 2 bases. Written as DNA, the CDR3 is TGTGCCAGCAGCCTGCAGGGACAGCAAGAGACCCAGTACTTC. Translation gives CASSLQGQQETQYF.

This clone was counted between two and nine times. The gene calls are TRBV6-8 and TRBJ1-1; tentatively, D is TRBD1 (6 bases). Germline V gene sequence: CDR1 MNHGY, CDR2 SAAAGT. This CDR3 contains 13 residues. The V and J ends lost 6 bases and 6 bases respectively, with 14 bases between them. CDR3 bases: TGTGCCAGCAGAACAGACAGGAGCGCTGAAGCTTTCTTT. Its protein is CASRTDRSAEAFF.

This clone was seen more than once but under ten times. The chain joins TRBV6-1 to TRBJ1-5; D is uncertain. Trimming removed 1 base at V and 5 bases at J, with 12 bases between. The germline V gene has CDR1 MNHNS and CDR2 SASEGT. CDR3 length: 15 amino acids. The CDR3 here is CASSEDGQKYQPQHF. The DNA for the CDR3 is TGTGCCAGCAGTGAAGACGGGCAGAAGTATCAGCCCCAGCATTTT.

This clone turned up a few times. The CDR3: CASSNPRNTEAFF. The CDR3 nucleotides read TGTGCCTCATCAAATCCGAGGAACACTGAAGCTTTCTTT. This chain uses TRBV6-9 with TRBJ1-1; the D is unclear. This CDR3 is built from 13 residues. The V gene's germline CDR1 is MNHGY and CDR2 SVAAGI. Trimming shortened V by 11 bases and J by 1 base, and 14 bases separated the two germline ends.

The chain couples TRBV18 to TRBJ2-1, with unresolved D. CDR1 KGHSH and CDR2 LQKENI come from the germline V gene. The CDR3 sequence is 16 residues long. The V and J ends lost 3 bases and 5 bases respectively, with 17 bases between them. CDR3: CASSPQMKNSNNEQFF. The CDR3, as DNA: TGTGCCAGCTCACCTCAGATGAAGAATAGTAACAATGAGCAGTTCTTC.

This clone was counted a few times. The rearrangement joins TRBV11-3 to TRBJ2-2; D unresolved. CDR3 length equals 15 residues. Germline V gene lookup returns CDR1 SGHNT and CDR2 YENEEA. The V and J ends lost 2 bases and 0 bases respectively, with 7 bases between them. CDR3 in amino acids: CASSLRPANTGELFF. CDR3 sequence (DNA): TGTGCCAGCAGCTTACGACCGGCGAACACCGGGGAGCTGTTTTTT.

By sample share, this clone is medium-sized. The CDR3 is CASSLDVLWGNEQFF. The CDR3 nucleotides read TGTGCCAGCAGCTTAGATGTGTTGTGGGGGAATGAGCAGTTCTTC. The rearrangement uses TRBV11-3 and TRBJ2-1; either TRBD1 or TRBD2 may fit D (5 bases each). The V end lost 0 bases, the J end lost 7 bases, and 13 bases lay between the germline ends. This CDR3 region has 15 residues. Germline V gene data show CDR1 as SGHNT and CDR2 as YENEEA. Drawing the rest from reference TRBV11-3 and TRBJ2-1, the complete variable domain is EAGVVQSPRYKIIEKKQPVAFWCNPISGHNTLYWYLQNLGQGPELLIRYENEEAVDDSQLPKDRFSAERLKGVDSTLKIQPAELGDSAVYLCASSLDVLWGNEQFFGPGTRLTVL.

The CDR3 bases are TGTGCCAGCAGCTTGGATACGGGGCCCTTCTACGAGCAGTACTTC. This gives the protein CASSLDTGPFYEQYF. The chain recombines TRBV11-3 with TRBJ2-7; D is perhaps TRBD1 or TRBD2 (5 bases each). The germline CDR1 and CDR2 sequences are SGHNT and YENEEA. The V end was cut by 3 bases, the J end by 3 bases, with 15 bases between. The CDR3 extends over 15 amino acids.

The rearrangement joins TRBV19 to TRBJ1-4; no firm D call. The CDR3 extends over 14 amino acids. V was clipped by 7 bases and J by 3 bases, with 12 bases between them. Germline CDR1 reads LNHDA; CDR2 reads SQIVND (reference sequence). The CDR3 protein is CASMGRQANEKLFF. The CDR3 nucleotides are TGTGCCAGTATGGGGAGGCAAGCTAATGAAAAACTGTTTTTT.

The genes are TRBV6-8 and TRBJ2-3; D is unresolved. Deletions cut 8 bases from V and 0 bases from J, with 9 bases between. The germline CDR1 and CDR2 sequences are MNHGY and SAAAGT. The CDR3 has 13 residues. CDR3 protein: CASRQTSTDTQYF. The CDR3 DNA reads TGTGCCAGCCGGCAGACTAGCACAGATACGCAGTATTTT.

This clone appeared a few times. CDR3 region: CASSPGGTVAYEQYF. The CDR3 DNA sequence: TGTGCCAGTAGTCCGGGGGGGACAGTCGCCTACGAGCAGTACTTC. The chain recombines TRBV19 with TRBJ2-7; a possible D gene is TRBD2 (8 bases). The V end lost 5 bases, the J end lost 2 bases, and 16 bases lay between the germline ends. Looked up from germline, CDR1 is LNHDA and CDR2 is SQIVND (reference sequence). The CDR3 is 15 residues long.

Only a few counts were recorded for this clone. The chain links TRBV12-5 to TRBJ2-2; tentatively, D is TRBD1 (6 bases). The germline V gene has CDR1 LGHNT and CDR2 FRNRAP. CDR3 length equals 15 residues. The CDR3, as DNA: TGTGCCAGTAGGTTAACAGGGATGTTATCAGGGGAGCTGTTTTTT. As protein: CASRLTGMLSGELFF.

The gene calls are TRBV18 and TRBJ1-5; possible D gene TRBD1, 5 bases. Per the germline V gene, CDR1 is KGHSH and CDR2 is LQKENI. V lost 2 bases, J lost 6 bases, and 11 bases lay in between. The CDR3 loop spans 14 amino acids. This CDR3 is CASSPGQGSQPQHF. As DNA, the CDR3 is TGTGCCAGCTCACCAGGTCAGGGCAGTCAGCCCCAGCATTTT.

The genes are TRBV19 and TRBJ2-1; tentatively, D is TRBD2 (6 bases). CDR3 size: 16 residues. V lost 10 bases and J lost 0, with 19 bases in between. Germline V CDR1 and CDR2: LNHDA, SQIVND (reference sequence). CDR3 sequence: CATGTFRMSSYNEQFF. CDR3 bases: TGTGCCACCGGGACTTTTCGAATGAGCTCCTACAATGAGCAGTTCTTC.

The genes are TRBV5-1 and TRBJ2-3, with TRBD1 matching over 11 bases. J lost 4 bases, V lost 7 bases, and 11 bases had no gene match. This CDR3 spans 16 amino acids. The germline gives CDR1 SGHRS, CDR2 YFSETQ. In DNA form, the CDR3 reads TGCGCCAGCCGGACAGGGGGCAATTATGGGTCAGATACGCAGTATTTT. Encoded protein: CASRTGGNYGSDTQYF.

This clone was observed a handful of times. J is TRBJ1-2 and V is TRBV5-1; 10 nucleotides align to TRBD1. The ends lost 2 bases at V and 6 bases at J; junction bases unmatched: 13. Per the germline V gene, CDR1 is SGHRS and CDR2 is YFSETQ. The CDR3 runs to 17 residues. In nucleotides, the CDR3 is TGCGCCAGCAGCTTACAACCAGCCGGACAGGGGGGACATGGCTACACCTTC. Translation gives CASSLQPAGQGGHGYTF. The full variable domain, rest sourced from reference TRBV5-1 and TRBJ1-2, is KAGVTQTPRYLIKTRGQQVTLSCSPISGHRSVSWYQQTPGQGLQFLFEYFSETQRNKGNFPGRFSGRQFSNSRSEMNVSTLELGDSALYLCASSLQPAGQGGHGYTFGSGTRLTVV.

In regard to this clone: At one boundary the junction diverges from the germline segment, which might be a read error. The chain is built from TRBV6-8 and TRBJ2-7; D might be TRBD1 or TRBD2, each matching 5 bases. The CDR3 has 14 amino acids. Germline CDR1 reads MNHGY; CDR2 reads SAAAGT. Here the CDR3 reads CAISITGTVDEQYF. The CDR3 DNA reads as TGTGCCATCAGTATCACCGGGACGGTCGACGAGCAGTACTTC.